This paragraph covers one T cell receptor (beta chain) sequence. Its antigen is unknown. Germline V gene data show CDR1 as SGHRS and CDR2 as YFSETQ. The CDR3 is 14 amino acids. V was pared by 3 bases and J by 6 bases, with 8 bases of the junction left unmatched. This sample is drawn from a study of T cell responses to AZD1222 COVID-19 vaccine. Whole-study results and caveats: Spike regions recognized by vaccine-associated CD4 TCRs spanned the protein, led by 160-218 and 743-854. The sample set comprised mostly white British donors with more females, and clonal diversity was possibly underestimated.

Sequencing was performed with immunoSEQ multiplex PCR; in TCRdb, only in-frame clones are kept and a portion is missing. The data show around 87,000 clones, 65% to 90% seen once. The source of this sequence is an adult in good health. The chain combines TRBV5-1 with TRBJ1-2, with 7 bases lining up with TRBD1. The sequenced sample was peripheral blood, obtained on day 0 of AZD1222 vaccination. The chain's CDR3 is CASSYYQGGDGYTF. DNA of the CDR3: TGCGCCAGCAGCTATTACCAAGGGGGCGATGGCTACACCTTC.